This T cell receptor (beta chain) appears in the sequencing data of a study of shared clonotypes between healthy human individuals (TCRdb year 2020). About the investigation overall: The cohort included a few men and two women between 18 and 49 years of age. Between about 0.8 and 9 billion PBMCs per donor were obtained by leukapheresis. Libraries were prepared and TCR repertoires were sequenced by different laboratories using diverse techniques, in order to increase sequencing depth and limit assay-specific biases. For each donor, CD4 naive and CD4 memory were each given three plates, CD8 naive was given two plates, and CD8 memory was given one plate. Blood TCR repertoires of about five healthy adults were deeply sequenced to estimate repertoire size and the extent of clonotype sharing between individuals. Results and caveats for the whole study, not just this receptor: Larger estimated clonotype richness was generally found for naive subsets than for memory subsets. Sampling was limited to blood, and TCR repertoires in tissue likely differ from TCR repertoires in blood. When several donors were compared, the shared fraction of clonotypes was around 5% for naive CD4, around 4% for naive CD8, about 2.4% for memory CD4, and roughly 0.43% for memory CD8. Incomplete sequencing was indicated by rarefaction of sorted-subset datasets, despite the large sequencing depth. Higher generation probabilities were observed for clonotypes shared by all four sorted-subset donors than for non-shared clonotypes. The small number of donors limited the genetic and exposure-history diversity represented. Pairwise subsampling indicated that sequencing depth was expected to affect the degree of clonotype sharing among donors.

TCR CDR3 regions were amplified from genomic DNA by multiplex PCR using the deep immunoSEQ assay. Extracted genomic DNA from each cell subset was distributed evenly across all wells of several immunoSEQ 96-well plates, and each plate was treated as a replicate. For sorted subsets, each replicate PCR was loaded with 200 to 250 ng genomic DNA, equivalent to approximately 27,000 T cell genomes. The purified libraries were quantified using a Qubit 3.0 fluorometer, sized with a Bioanalyzer 2100, and then quantified again using the KAPA Library Quantification kit. Every immunoSEQ 96-well plate was sequenced on a separate single-read 150-cycle Illumina NextSeq 550 flow cell. The original methods were these. Because the immunoSEQ output held only junctional sequences and lacked quality scores, the filtering could not match the filtering applied to full-length reads. Sequences were annotated with PyIR, a Python wrapper for IgBLAST v1.9, using IMGT germline references to assign V/J genes and CDR3. Reads were filtered out if the reads had weak V/J assignments (E-value above 1e-6), no CDR3, stop codons, out-of-frame junctions, or ambiguous translated residues. V3J clonotypes were defined by identical inferred V gene, J gene, and CDR3 amino acid sequence. Percentage overlap between repertoires was computed as shared unique clonotypes divided by the size of the smaller repertoire. Repertoire richness was assessed with RTK rarefaction, the Chao1 estimator, and Recon v2.1 estimates of unobserved clonotypes. OLGA was used to compute generation probabilities for all TCRbeta clonotypes that the gDNA method yielded from a handful of donors. TCRdb mirrors the immuneACCESS table, restricted to in-frame sequences. Some clones are absent from its copies; in checked studies, under half trace to an unresolved V gene, and the reason for the others is unknown. The V and J calls and clone size come from that table; D and trimming were worked out from the DNA. The sample table lists about 750,000 clones, 80% to 95% of them with a count of one. Less than 25% of the sample belongs to the ten largest clones.

CD8 naive samples were obtained by positive selection for CCR7 among CD45RO-negative cells, yielding a CD45RA+CCR7+ population from which TemRA cells were excluded. Donors were healthy HIV-negative adults with no recently reported acute infections or vaccinations. Every donor was a Caucasian adult residing in Nashville, Tennessee, USA. Blood was obtained by leukapheresis, after which PBMCs were separated by Ficoll-Histopaque density gradient centrifugation and cryopreserved in liquid nitrogen vapor phase. Analytical flow cytometry was used to check the purity and quantity of each magnetically sorted T cell population. Genomic DNA was isolated from each sorted fraction and quantified by UV absorbance on a Nanodrop 2000c. The CDR3 starts with the cysteine, ends with the phenylalanine, and has 12 residues. Only the CDR3 part of the read is kept: 36 bases, read in frame from the first base. CDR1 SGHDT and CDR2 YYEEEE are derived from the germline V gene. The junction shows trimming of 4 bases on V and 6 bases on J, plus 8 bases between the germline ends.

A remark on this clone: Its antigen target is currently unknown. Base qualities are not at hand, and no much larger clone is one base apart.

This sequence originates from a young man in good health. The chain was built from TRBV5-6 and TRBJ2-1; the D gene is possibly TRBD2, with 5 bases matching. Sequencing used naive CD8+ T cells sorted from blood. In the paper's terms, the cell subset or site label means: CD45RA+CCR7+. The DNA reads as follows: TGTGCCAGCAGCCTTAGCGTCAATGAGCAGTTCTTC. The translation is CASSLSVNEQFF. Beyond the CDR3, the reference TRBV5-6 and TRBJ2-1 genes provide the residues; the full variable domain reads: DAGVTQSPTHLIKTRGQQVTLRCSPKSGHDTVSWYQQALGQGPQFIFQYYEEEERQRGNFPDRFSGHQFPNYSSELNVNALLLGDSALYLCASSLSVNEQFFGPGTRLTVL.